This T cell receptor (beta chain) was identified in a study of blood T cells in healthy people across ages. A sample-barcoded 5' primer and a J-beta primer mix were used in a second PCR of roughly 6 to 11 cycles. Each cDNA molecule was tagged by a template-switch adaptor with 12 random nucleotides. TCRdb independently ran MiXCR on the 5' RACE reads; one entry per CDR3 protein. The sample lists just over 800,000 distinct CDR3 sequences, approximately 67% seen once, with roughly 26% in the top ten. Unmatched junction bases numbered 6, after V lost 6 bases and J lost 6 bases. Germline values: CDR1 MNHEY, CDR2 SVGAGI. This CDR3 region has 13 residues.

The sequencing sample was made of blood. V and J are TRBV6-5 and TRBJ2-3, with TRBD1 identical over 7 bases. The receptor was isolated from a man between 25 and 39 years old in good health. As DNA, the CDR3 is TGTGCCAGCAGGAGGGGACAGCTGGATACGCAGTATTTT. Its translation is CASRRGQLDTQYF.